The 19 T cell receptor beta chains below come from one sample, sequenced in a study of glioma-infiltrating T cells. Using RNA template, CDR3s of TCR alpha and beta were amplified with iRepertoire arm-PCR. TCRdb used MiXCR to reprocess the multiplex PCR reads, holding one entry per CDR3 protein. Counted here are 300,000 to 400,000 distinct CDR3 sequences, about two fifths occurring once; the ten biggest clones make up around 12%. The sample taken for sequencing was glioma tissue, nonneoplastic brain tissue, or PBMCs (not recorded which). Every receptor here comes from a human donor with low-grade glioma or glioblastoma, undergoing nonglioma brain surgery, or in good health (not recorded which).

The chain has TRBV28 and TRBJ1-1; 12 bases agree with TRBD1. CDR1 MDHEN and CDR2 SYDVKM come from the germline V gene. This CDR3 is 17 amino acids long. With 6 bases clipped from V and 6 bases from J, the junction kept 14 bases outside the gene matches. CDR3 nucleotide sequence: TGTGCCAGCAGCCTGGGACAGGGGGCCTGGCTTGGGGCTGAAGCTTTCTTT. Its protein is CASSLGQGAWLGAEAFF.

This clonotype appeared a few times. V and J are TRBV28 and TRBJ2-1; 8 nucleotides line up with TRBD2. Germline loops: CDR1 MDHEN, CDR2 SYDVKM. CDR3 length equals 16 residues. The junction had 12 bases not matched to a gene; V was cut back by 6 bases and J by 5 bases. The CDR3 is CASSPPRGARDNEQFF. CDR3 nucleotide sequence: TGTGCCAGCAGCCCACCGCGGGGGGCTCGCGACAATGAGCAGTTCTTC.

This clonotype was detected many times. The rearrangement joins TRBV6-2 or TRBV6-3 to TRBJ2-7; 7 bases are a match to TRBD2. V shed 5 bases and J 0 bases; nucleotides not matched to a gene: 4. From germline, CDR1 is MNHEY and CDR2 SVGEGT. CDR3 size: 14 residues. CDR3 amino acids: CASSLQRGSYEQYF. In DNA form, the CDR3 reads TGTGCCAGCAGTCTCCAGCGGGGCTCCTACGAGCAGTACTTC.

This clonotype was found a few times. The V and J genes are TRBV19 and TRBJ2-5, with D possibly matching TRBD2 (6 bases). V gave up 6 bases and J gave up 3 bases, with 17 bases separating them. The CDR3 consists of 15 residues. CDR1 is LNHDA and CDR2 is SQIVND in the germline V gene (reference sequence). The CDR3 DNA sequence: TGTGCCAGTAGCCGTAGCGGATCGGTGGAAGAGACCCAGTACTTC. It encodes CASSRSGSVEETQYF. The full variable domain, completed using reference TRBV19 and TRBJ2-5, is DGGITQSPKYLFRKEGQNVTLSCEQNLNHDAMYWYRQDPGQGLRLIYYSQIVNDFQKGDIAEGYSVSREKKESFPLTVTSAQKNPTAFYLCASSRSGSVEETQYFGPGTRLLVL.

This clonotype was seen a handful of times. The chain employs TRBV2 and TRBJ1-3, with D unresolved. V lost 2 bases to trimming and J lost 0 bases, with 11 bases between them. This CDR3 has 16 residues. Germline CDR1 SNHLY, CDR2 FYNNEI. The CDR3 reads CASSETPVFSGNTIYF. CDR3 coding DNA: TGTGCCAGCAGTGAAACCCCGGTTTTCTCTGGAAACACCATATATTTT.

A note on this clonotype: The conserved closing phenylalanine or tryptophan is absent in this CDR3, likely reflecting a read error. V is TRBV28 and J is TRBJ1-2; maybe TRBD1 (6 bases). The CDR3 extends over 15 amino acids. The V gene's germline CDR1 is MDHEN and CDR2 SYDVKM. The ends were cut back, 2 bases at V and 8 bases at J, with 18 bases in the middle. The CDR3 loop reads CASSLPGGGRSGYTL. CDR3 coding DNA: TGTGCCAGCAGTTTACCCGGGGGGGGCCGAAGCGGCTACACCTTG.

V usage is TRBV28 and J usage is TRBJ2-7; 9 nucleotides match TRBD1. The germline V gene has CDR1 MDHEN and CDR2 SYDVKM. This CDR3 has 15 residues. The junction had 10 bases not matched to a gene; V was cut back by 8 bases and J by 2 bases. CDR3: CASRHRGRFPYEQYF. The DNA for the CDR3 is TGTGCCAGCCGTCACAGGGGGCGCTTCCCCTACGAGCAGTACTTC.

This clonotype was observed at least ten times. V and J are TRBV20-1 and TRBJ2-1; 8 nucleotides line up with TRBD2. Unmatched junction bases numbered 8, after V lost 0 bases and J lost 7 bases. Per the germline V gene, CDR1 is DFQATT and CDR2 is SNEGSKA (reference sequence). The CDR3 has 15 amino acids. The CDR3 here is CSARDRETSVNEQFF. The CDR3 DNA follows: TGCAGTGCTAGAGATCGGGAGACTAGCGTAAATGAGCAGTTCTTC.

Only a few counts were recorded for this clonotype. The V and J genes are TRBV12-3 or TRBV12-4 and TRBJ2-3; D not resolved. V was shortened by 4 bases and J by 1 base, with 15 bases between the two germline ends. The CDR3 extends over 16 amino acids. The CDR3 coding sequence is TGTGCCAGCAGTTCCCCGGACGGGCCCGGCACAGATACGCAGTATTTT. This gives the protein CASSSPDGPGTDTQYF.

The J gene is TRBJ2-7, the V gene TRBV28; D possibly corresponds to TRBD2 (6 bases). Germline lookup yields CDR1 MDHEN and CDR2 SYDVKM. This CDR3 has 14 amino acids. V lost 6 bases to trimming and J lost 3 bases, with 15 bases between them. In DNA, the CDR3 is TGTGCCAGCAGCACTCCGGGAGTCGACTACGAGCAGTACTTC. It encodes CASSTPGVDYEQYF. The whole variable domain, remainder taken from reference TRBV28 and TRBJ2-7, is DVKVTQSSRYLVKRTGEKVFLECVQDMDHENMFWYRQDPGLGLRLIYFSYDVKMKEKGDIPEGYSVSREKKERFSLILESASTNQTSMYLCASSTPGVDYEQYFGPGTRLTVT.

As concerns this clonotype: A read error may explain this, as a much larger clone is one base away. CDR3 residues: CASSQQGAGDKQYF. In nucleotides, the CDR3 is TGTGCCAGCAGTCAACAGGGGGCCGGGGACAAGCAGTACTTC. The chain joins TRBV6-1 to TRBJ2-7, with 9 bases aligning to TRBD1. The germline CDR1 and CDR2 sequences are MNHNS and SASEGT. The V segment lost 5 bases and the J segment 8 bases; nucleotides outside the gene matches: 10. This CDR3 is built from 14 residues.

This clonotype showed up just a few times. This chain joins TRBV20-1 and TRBJ1-1; TRBD1 matches 10 bases. This CDR3 contains 17 residues. Germline V gene data show CDR1 as DFQATT and CDR2 as SNEGSKA (reference sequence). Germline trimming cut 1 base from V and 3 bases from J; bases unmatched to any gene: 11. This chain's CDR3 is CSARGIPGQGSYTEAFF. Written as DNA, the CDR3 is TGCAGTGCTAGAGGGATACCGGGACAGGGGTCATACACTGAAGCTTTCTTT.

J is TRBJ2-1 and V is TRBV4-3, with D unresolved. The CDR3 totals 14 residues. V lost 0 bases and J 9 bases, leaving 12 bases between the germline ends. CDR1 is LGHNA, CDR2 YSLEER, per germline. As DNA, the CDR3 is TGCGCCAGCAGCCAAGAAATTTTCGGACCTGAGCAGTTCTTC. The encoded protein is CASSQEIFGPEQFF.

In its sample, this clonotype was seen many times. This chain uses TRBV20-1 with TRBJ2-3; TRBD2 agrees at 10 bases. CDR1 is DFQATT and CDR2 is SNEGSKA in the germline V gene (reference sequence). CDR3 size: 15 residues. Trimming took 5 bases from V and 6 from J; bases not matched to a gene: 11. Here the CDR3 reads CSALQMTSGLDTQYF. The CDR3 DNA is TGCAGTGCTCTCCAAATGACTAGCGGGTTGGATACGCAGTATTTT.

This clonotype was picked up many times. V gene TRBV4-3 combines with J gene TRBJ1-2; 11 nucleotides match TRBD1. The CDR3 has 14 amino acids. V shed 3 bases, J shed 6 bases, and the junction held 3 bases outside the gene matches. The germline CDR1 and CDR2 sequences are LGHNA and YSLEER. For the CDR3, the DNA is TGCGCCAGCAGCCATCAGGGACAGGGGGATGGCTACACCTTC. It codes for CASSHQGQGDGYTF.

Notes on this clonotype: A read error may be the cause here, since a much bigger clone is one base away. Since the CDR3 does not end with the conserved phenylalanine or tryptophan, this likely comes from a read error. V gene TRBV15 combines with J gene TRBJ2-5, with 9 bases identical to TRBD2. The CDR3 is 17 residues long. The germline CDR1 and CDR2 sequences are LNHNV and YYDKDF (reference sequence). Trimming removed 0 bases from V and 3 bases from J; junction bases left unmatched: 8. CDR3 in amino acids: CATSRDVGGRAEETQYL. The CDR3 nucleotides read TGTGCCACCAGCAGAGATGTAGGCGGGAGGGCCGAAGAGACCCAGTACCTC.

The chain has TRBV20-1 and TRBJ1-5, with a possible D match to TRBD1 (6 bases). This CDR3 has 13 amino acids. V was cut by 5 bases and J by 3 bases, with 11 bases left in between. Per the germline V gene, CDR1 is DFQATT and CDR2 is SNEGSKA (reference sequence). The CDR3: CSAHGGANQPQHF. The CDR3, as DNA: TGCAGTGCTCATGGGGGGGCCAATCAGCCCCAGCATTTT.

This clonotype has a count of ten or more. The gene calls are TRBV27 and TRBJ2-1, with a weak D call TRBD2 (8 bases). CDR3 size: 15 residues. Germline lookup yields CDR1 MNHEY and CDR2 SMNVEV (reference sequence). Trimming took off 6 bases at V and 5 bases at J, with 17 bases between the two ends. CDR3 protein: CASRPGGTVDNEQFF. CDR3 DNA: TGTGCCAGCAGACCGGGAGGGACAGTCGACAATGAGCAGTTCTTC.

This clonotype came up many times. The gene calls are TRBV6-1 and TRBJ2-3; D might be TRBD1 (5 bases). The germline V gene encodes CDR1 MNHNS and CDR2 SASEGT. The V end lost 6 bases, the J end lost 4 bases, and 11 bases lay between the germline ends. The CDR3 consists of 13 residues. The CDR3 sequence: CASSRVGADTQYF. The CDR3, as DNA: TGTGCCAGCAGCAGGGTAGGGGCAGATACGCAGTATTTT.